These 9 T cell receptor beta chains came from one sample sequenced in a study of T cell responses to AZD1222 COVID-19 vaccine. Measured with immunoSEQ multiplex PCR; TCRdb has only the in-frame clones, and not every one. The table lists about 140,000 clones, less than 95% of them singletons. The starting material was peripheral blood, obtained on day 0 of AZD1222 vaccination. Receptors originate from an adult in good health.

This clone is a singleton in its sample. The gene calls are TRBV9 and TRBJ2-3; 12 bases line up with TRBD2. V lost 4 bases and J lost 1; bases outside the gene matches: 4. The CDR3 is made up of 16 amino acids. Germline assignment: CDR1 SGDLS and CDR2 YYNGEE. CDR3 nucleotide sequence: TGTGCCAGCAGCCCGCCTAGCGGGGGGGGCACAGATACGCAGTATTTT. This gives the protein CASSPPSGGGTDTQYF. Complete variable domain (other parts from reference TRBV9 and TRBJ2-3): DSGVTQTPKHLITATGQRVTLRCSPRSGDLSVYWYQQSLDQGLQFLIQYYNGEERAKGNILERFSAQQFPDLHSELNLSSLELGDSALYFCASSPPSGGGTDTQYFGPGTRLTVL.

This clone was seen a few times. Written as DNA, the CDR3 is TGTGCCAGCAGCTTGGGACAGGGGAACGAGCAGTACTTC. Translation: CASSLGQGNEQYF. The gene calls are TRBV11-3 and TRBJ2-7; 10 bases align to TRBD1. Trimming removed 3 bases from V and 5 bases from J; junction bases left unmatched: 1. There are 13 residues in the CDR3. Germline V gene sequence: CDR1 SGHNT, CDR2 YENEEA.

This clone showed up just once. This rearrangement joins TRBV13 to TRBJ2-7; 7 bases line up with TRBD1. Trimming at V came to 2 bases and at J to 6 bases, leaving 10 bases not matched to a gene. CDR1 and CDR2 from the germline V gene are PRHDT and FYEKMQ (reference sequence). The CDR3 length is 15 residues. Here the CDR3 DNA reads TGTGCCAGCAGCTTATTACTGACAGGGCGGTTCGAGCAGTACTTC. Encoded protein: CASSLLLTGRFEQYF.

Here the CDR3 DNA reads TGTGCCAGCAAACCTTACAAAAGCGGGGGAGATTATACGCAGTATTTT. It translates to CASKPYKSGGDYTQYF. This chain connects TRBV7-9 to TRBJ2-3; 8 bases agree with TRBD2. J lost 7 bases, V lost 7 bases, and 16 bases had no gene match. The CDR3 totals 16 residues. Per the germline V gene, CDR1 is SEHNR and CDR2 is FQNEAQ (reference sequence).

This clone was seen a handful of times. The CDR3 DNA reads as TGTGCCAGCAGTTTGACGGAGGACACTGAAGCTTTCTTT. Translation gives CASSLTEDTEAFF. The gene calls are TRBV12-3 or TRBV12-4 and TRBJ1-1, with D uncertain. The CDR3 sequence is 13 residues long. Deletions cut 3 bases from V and 3 bases from J, with 8 bases between.

This rearrangement joins TRBV5-4 to TRBJ2-6; the D gene is possibly TRBD2 (5 bases). The V gene's germline CDR1 is SGHNT and CDR2 YYREEE (reference sequence). CDR3 length equals 15 residues. Trimming stripped 0 bases from V and 4 bases from J, with 8 bases between. In DNA, the CDR3 is TGTGCCAGCAGCTTGGGAGGGTACGGGGCCAACGTCCTGACTTTC. This gives the protein CASSLGGYGANVLTF.

The rearrangement joins TRBV10-3 to TRBJ1-5; D is ambiguous. Trimming pared 10 bases from V and 5 bases from J, leaving 18 bases between. The CDR3 loop spans 14 amino acids. The germline V gene has CDR1 ENHRY and CDR2 SYGVKD. The CDR3 bases are TGTGCCACTTCAGTGACCCTGTCCGATCAGCCCCAGCATTTT. Residues: CATSVTLSDQPQHF.

The CDR3 nucleotides are TGTGCCAGCAGTCCCCGTGGGGTAGAGCAGTTCTTC. Its protein product is CASSPRGVEQFF. The chain couples TRBV6-6 to TRBJ2-1; no firm D call. Germline assignment: CDR1 MNHNY and CDR2 SVGAGI (reference sequence). The V end lost 5 bases, the J end lost 10 bases, and 12 bases lay between the germline ends. The CDR3 length is 12 residues.

The V and J genes are TRBV7-6 and TRBJ2-1, with D perhaps given as TRBD1 or TRBD2 (5 bases each). CDR1 and CDR2 from the germline V gene are SGHVS and FNYEAQ. Between the trimmed V and J ends, which lost 4 bases and 9 bases, there was a span of 28 bases. The CDR3 totals 18 residues. The chain's CDR3 is CASSSESMDRLGGGEQFF. The CDR3 DNA sequence: TGTGCCAGCAGCTCGGAAAGTATGGACCGCCTCGGTGGGGGTGAGCAGTTCTTC.